The source of this T cell receptor beta chain is a study of T cells in Graves' hyperthyroidism and ophthalmopathy. Whole-study findings and limits: Model predictions of ophthalmopathy came a median 6.5 months before onset.

Germline values: CDR1 SEHNR, CDR2 FQNEAQ (reference sequence). V was clipped by 7 bases and J by 1 base, with 8 bases between them. This CDR3 has 12 amino acids. RNA transcripts provided the source from which TCR beta CDR3 regions were amplified. A first-round RT-PCR of the TCR CDR3 used the HTBI primer set. TCRdb recomputed calls from the multiplex PCR reads with MiXCR, one row per CDR3 protein. Of about 210,000 distinct CDR3 sequences in the sample, about a sixth were seen once. This clonotype was observed many times. Its antigen remains unknown. The sequencing sample was made of blood. The receptor's source is a man aged 45-65 years with Graves' hyperthyroidism. The V gene is TRBV7-9, the J gene TRBJ2-7; D not resolved. The CDR3 reads CASTDGSYEQYF. The DNA for the CDR3 is TGTGCCAGCACGGATGGGTCCTACGAGCAGTACTTC.